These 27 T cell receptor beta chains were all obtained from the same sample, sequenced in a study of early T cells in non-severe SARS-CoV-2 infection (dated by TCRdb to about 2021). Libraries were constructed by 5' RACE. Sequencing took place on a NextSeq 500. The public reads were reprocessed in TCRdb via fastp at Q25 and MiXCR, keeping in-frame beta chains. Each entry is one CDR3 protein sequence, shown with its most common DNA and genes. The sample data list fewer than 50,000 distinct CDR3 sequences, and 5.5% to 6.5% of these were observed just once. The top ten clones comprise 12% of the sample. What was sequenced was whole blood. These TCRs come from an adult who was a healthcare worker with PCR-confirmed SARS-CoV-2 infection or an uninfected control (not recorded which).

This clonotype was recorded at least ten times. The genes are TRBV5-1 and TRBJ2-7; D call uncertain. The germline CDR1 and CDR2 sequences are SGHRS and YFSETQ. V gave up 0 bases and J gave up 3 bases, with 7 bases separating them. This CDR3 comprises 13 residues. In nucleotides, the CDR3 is TGCGCCAGCAGCTTGGAGGGATTCTACGAGCAGTACTTC. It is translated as CASSLEGFYEQYF.

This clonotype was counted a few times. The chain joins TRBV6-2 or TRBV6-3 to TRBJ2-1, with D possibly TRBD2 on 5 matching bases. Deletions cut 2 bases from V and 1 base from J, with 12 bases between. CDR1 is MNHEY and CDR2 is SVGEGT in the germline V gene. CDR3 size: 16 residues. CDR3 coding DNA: TGTGCCAGCAGTTACAGAACGGGGAAATCCTACAATGAGCAGTTCTTC. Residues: CASSYRTGKSYNEQFF.

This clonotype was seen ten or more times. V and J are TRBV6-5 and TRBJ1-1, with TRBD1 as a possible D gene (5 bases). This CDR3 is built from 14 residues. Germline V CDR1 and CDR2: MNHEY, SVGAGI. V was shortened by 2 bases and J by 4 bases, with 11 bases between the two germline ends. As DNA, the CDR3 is TGTGCCAGCAGTTACCTTGGGGGAACCACTGAAGCTTTCTTT. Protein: CASSYLGGTTEAFF.

CDR3 sequence: CASGLTGGPETQYF. The CDR3 DNA sequence: TGTGCCAGCGGTCTGACGGGGGGGCCAGAGACCCAGTACTTC. The V call is TRBV2, the J call TRBJ2-5; 8 bases match TRBD2. CDR1 is SNHLY, CDR2 FYNNEI, per germline. The CDR3 length is 14 residues. V was clipped by 8 bases and J by 4 bases; unmatched bases: 9.

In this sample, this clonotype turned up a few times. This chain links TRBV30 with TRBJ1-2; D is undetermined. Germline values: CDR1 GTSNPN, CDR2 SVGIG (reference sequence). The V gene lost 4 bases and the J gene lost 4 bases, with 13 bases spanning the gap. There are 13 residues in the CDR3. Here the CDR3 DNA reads TGTGCCTGGAACGGCGGCGTCTCCTATGGCTACACCTTC. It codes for CAWNGGVSYGYTF.

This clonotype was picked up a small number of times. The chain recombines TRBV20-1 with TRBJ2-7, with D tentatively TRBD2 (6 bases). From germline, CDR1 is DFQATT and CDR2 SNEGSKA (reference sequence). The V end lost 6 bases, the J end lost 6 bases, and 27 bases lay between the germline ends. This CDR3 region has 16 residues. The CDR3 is CSATVTPGRGDGEQYF. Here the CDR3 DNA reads TGCAGTGCCACAGTAACTCCGGGACGCGGGGACGGCGAGCAGTACTTC.

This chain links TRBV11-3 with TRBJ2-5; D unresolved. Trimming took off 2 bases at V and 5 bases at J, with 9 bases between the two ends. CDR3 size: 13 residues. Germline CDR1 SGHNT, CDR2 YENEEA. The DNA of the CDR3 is TGTGCCAGCAGCTTATCTCGCGAGGAGACCCAGTACTTC. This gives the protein CASSLSREETQYF.

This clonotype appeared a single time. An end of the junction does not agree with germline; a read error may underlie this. The DNA of the CDR3 is TGTGCCAGTTATGGGCCCACCCCTGGGGTCAACGTCCTGACTTTC. It codes for CASYGPTPGVNVLTF. The V call is TRBV28, the J call TRBJ2-6, with D unresolved. The CDR3 has 15 amino acids. Germline CDR1 and CDR2: MDHEN and SYDVKM. Full variable domain (remainder filled in from reference TRBV28 and TRBJ2-6): DVKVTQSSRYLVKRTGEKVFLECVQDMDHENMFWYRQDPGLGLRLIYFSYDVKMKEKGDIPEGYSVSREKKERFSLILESASTNQTSMYLCASYGPTPGVNVLTFGAGSRLTVL.

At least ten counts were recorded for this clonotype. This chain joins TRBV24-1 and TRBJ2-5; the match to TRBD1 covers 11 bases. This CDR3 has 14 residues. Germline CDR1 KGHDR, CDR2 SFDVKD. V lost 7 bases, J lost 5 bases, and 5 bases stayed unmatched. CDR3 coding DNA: TGTGCCACCAGCCGGGACAGGGGGGCTGAGACCCAGTACTTC. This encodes CATSRDRGAETQYF.

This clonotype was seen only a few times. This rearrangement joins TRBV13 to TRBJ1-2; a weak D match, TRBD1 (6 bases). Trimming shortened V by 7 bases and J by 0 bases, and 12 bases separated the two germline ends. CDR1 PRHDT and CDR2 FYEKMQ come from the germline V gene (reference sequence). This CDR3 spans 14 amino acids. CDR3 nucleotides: TGTGCCAGCATCCGCCAGGGGACTAACTATGGCTACACCTTC. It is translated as CASIRQGTNYGYTF.

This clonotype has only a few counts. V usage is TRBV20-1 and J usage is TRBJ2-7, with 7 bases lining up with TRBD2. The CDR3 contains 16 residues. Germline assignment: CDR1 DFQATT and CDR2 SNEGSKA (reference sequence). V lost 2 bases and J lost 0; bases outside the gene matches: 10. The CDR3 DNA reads TGCAGTGCTAGACCCCCCGCGCGGGGGAGCTCCTACGAGCAGTACTTC. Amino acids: CSARPPARGSSYEQYF.

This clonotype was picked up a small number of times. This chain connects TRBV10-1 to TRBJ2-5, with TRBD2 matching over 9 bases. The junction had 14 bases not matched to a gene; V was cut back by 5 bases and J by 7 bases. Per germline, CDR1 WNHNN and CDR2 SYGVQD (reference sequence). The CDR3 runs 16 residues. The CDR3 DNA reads TGCGCCAGCAGTCCCGGGACTAGCATGCTTATTGGGACCCAGTACTTC. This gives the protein CASSPGTSMLIGTQYF.

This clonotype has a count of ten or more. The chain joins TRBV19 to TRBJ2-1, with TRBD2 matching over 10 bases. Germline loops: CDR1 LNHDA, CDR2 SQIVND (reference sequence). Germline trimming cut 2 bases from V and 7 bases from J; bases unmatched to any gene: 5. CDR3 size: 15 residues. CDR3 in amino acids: CASSISSGGANEQFF. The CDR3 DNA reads TGTGCCAGTAGTATATCAAGCGGGGGGGCAAATGAGCAGTTCTTC.

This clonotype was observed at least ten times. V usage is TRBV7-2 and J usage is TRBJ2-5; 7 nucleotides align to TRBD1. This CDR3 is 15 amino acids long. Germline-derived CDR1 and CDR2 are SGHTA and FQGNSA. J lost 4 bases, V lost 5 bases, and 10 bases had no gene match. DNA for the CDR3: TGTGCCAGCAGCAGTAATACGGACAGGAGAGAGACCCAGTACTTC. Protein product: CASSSNTDRRETQYF. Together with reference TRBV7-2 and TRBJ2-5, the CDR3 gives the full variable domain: GAGVSQSPSNKVTEKGKDVELRCDPISGHTALYWYRQSLGQGLEFLIYFQGNSAPDKSGLPSDRFSAERTGGSVSTLTIQRTQQEDSAVYLCASSSNTDRRETQYFGPGTRLLVL.

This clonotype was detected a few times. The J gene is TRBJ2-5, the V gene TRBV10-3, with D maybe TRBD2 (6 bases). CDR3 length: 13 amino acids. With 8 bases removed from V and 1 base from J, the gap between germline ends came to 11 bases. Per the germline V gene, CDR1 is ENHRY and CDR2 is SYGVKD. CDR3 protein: CAIGRGGQETQYF. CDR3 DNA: TGTGCCATCGGGCGGGGAGGCCAAGAGACCCAGTACTTC.

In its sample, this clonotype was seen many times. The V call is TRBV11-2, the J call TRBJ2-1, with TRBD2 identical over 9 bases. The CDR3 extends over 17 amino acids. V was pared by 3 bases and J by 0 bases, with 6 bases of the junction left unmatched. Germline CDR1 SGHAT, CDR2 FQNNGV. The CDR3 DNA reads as TGTGCCAGCAGCTTTGGCGGGGGGGGTCCCTCCTACAATGAGCAGTTCTTC. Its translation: CASSFGGGGPSYNEQFF.

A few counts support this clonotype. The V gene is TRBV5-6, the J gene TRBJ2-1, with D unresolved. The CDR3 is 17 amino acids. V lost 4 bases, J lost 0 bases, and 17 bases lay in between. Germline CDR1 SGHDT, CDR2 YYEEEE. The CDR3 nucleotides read TGTGCCAGCAGCCCGGATCTTTGGGGTAGCTCCTACAATGAGCAGTTCTTC. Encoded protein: CASSPDLWGSSYNEQFF.

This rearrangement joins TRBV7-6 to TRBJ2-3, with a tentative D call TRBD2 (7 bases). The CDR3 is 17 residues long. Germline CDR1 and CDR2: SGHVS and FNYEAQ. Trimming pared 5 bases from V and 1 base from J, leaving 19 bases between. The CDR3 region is CASSTPRPGGGTDTQYF. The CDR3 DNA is TGTGCCAGCAGCACACCAAGGCCGGGGGGCGGCACAGATACGCAGTATTTT. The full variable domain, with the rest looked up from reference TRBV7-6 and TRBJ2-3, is GAGVSQSPRYKVTKRGQDVALRCDPISGHVSLYWYRQALGQGPEFLTYFNYEAQQDKSGLPNDRFSAERPEGSISTLTIQRTEQRDSAMYRCASSTPRPGGGTDTQYFGPGTRLTVL.

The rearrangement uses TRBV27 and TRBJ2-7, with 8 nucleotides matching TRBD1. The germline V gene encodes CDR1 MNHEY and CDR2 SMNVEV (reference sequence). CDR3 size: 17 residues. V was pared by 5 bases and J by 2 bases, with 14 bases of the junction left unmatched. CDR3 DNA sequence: TGTGCCAGCAGTCGCCCCCCCCAGGGGGCAGGAACCTACGAGCAGTACTTC. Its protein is CASSRPPQGAGTYEQYF.

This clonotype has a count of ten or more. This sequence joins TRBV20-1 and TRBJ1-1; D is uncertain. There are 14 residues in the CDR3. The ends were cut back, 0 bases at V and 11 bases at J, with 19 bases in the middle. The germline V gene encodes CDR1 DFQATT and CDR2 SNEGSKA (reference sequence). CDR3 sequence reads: CSARETRAGNAAFF. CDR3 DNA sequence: TGCAGTGCTAGAGAGACCCGGGCAGGCAATGCGGCTTTCTTT.

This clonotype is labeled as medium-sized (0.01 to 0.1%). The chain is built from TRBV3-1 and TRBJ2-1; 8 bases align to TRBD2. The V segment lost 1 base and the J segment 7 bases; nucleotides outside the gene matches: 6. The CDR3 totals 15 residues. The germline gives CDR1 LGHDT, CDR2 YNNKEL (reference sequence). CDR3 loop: CASSQGRGGLNEQFF. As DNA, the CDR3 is TGTGCCAGCAGCCAAGGCCGGGGGGGCCTGAATGAGCAGTTCTTC.

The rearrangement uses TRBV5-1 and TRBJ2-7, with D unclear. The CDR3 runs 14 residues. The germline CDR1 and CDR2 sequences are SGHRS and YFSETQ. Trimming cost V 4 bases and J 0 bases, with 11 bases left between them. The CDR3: CASSPRTASYEQYF. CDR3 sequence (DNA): TGCGCCAGCAGCCCCCGGACGGCCTCCTACGAGCAGTACTTC.

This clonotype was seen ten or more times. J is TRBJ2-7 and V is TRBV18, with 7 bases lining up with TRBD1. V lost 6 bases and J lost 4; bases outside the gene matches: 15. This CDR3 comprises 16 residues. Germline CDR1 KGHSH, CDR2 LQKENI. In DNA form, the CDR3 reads TGTGCCAGCTCGCCCTCACAGACAGGGTGGGGATACGAGCAGTACTTC. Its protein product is CASSPSQTGWGYEQYF.

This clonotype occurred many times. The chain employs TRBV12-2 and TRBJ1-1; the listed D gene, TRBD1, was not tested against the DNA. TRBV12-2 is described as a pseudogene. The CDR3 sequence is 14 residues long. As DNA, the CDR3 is TGTGCAAGTCGAGCGACAGGGGTTAACACTGAAGCTTTCTTT. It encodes CASRATGVNTEAFF.

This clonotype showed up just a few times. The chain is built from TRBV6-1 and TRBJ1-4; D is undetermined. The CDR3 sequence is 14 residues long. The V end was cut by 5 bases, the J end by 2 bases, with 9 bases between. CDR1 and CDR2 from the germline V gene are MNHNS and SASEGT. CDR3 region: CASSLEATNEKLFF. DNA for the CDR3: TGTGCCAGCAGTTTGGAAGCTACTAATGAAAAACTGTTTTTT.

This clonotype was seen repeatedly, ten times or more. The CDR3 region is CSARDGNQPQHF. CDR3 bases: TGCAGTGCTAGAGATGGGAATCAGCCCCAGCATTTT. V gene TRBV20-1 combines with J gene TRBJ1-5; no firm D call. Germline V gene sequence: CDR1 DFQATT, CDR2 SNEGSKA (reference sequence). V gave up 0 bases and J gave up 4 bases, with 4 bases separating them. The CDR3 length is 12 residues.

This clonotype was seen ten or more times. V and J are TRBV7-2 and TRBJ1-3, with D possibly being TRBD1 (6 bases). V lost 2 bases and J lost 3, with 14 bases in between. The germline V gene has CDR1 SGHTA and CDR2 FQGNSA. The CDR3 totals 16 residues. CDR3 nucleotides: TGTGCCAGCAGCTTACGTTGGGGGGCGAGTGGAAACACCATATATTTT. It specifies CASSLRWGASGNTIYF.